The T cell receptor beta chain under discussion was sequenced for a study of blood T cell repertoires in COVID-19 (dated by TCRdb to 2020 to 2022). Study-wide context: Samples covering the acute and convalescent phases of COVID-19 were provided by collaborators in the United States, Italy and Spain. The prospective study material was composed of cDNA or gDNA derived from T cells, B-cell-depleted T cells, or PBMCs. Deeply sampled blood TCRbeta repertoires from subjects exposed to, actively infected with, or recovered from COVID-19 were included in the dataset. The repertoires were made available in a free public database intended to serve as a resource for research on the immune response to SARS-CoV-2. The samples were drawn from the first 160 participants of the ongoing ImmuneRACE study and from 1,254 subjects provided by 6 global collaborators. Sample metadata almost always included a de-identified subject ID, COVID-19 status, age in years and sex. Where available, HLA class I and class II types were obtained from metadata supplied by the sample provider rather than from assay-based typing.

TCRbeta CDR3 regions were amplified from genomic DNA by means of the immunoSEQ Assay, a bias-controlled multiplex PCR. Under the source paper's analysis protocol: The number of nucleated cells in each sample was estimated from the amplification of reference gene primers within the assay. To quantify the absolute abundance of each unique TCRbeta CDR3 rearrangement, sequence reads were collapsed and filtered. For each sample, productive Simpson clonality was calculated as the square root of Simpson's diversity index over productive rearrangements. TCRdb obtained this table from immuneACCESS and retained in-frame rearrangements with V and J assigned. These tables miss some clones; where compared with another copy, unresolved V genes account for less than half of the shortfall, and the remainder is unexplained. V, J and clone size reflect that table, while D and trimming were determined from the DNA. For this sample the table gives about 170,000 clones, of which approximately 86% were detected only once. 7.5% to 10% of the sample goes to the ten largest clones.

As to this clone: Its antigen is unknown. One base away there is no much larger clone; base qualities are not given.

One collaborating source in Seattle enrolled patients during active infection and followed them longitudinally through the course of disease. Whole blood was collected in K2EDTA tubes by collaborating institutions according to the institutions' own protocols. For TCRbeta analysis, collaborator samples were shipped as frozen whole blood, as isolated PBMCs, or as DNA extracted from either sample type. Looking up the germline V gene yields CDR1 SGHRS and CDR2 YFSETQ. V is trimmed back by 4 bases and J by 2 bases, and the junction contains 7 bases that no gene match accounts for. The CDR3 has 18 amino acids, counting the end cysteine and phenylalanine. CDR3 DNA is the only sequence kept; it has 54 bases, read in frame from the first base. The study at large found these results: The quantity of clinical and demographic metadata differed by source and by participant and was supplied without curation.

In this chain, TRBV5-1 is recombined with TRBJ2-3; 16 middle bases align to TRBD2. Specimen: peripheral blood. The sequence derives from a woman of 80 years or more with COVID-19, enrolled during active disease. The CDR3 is CASSDPGLAGGFTDTQYF. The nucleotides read TGCGCCAGCAGCGACCCGGGACTAGCGGGAGGGTTCACAGATACGCAGTATTTT.